Below are 9 T cell receptor beta chains sequenced from a single sample in a study of cytomegalovirus exposure and HLA in healthy donors. PCR was performed using 60 Vbeta and 13 Jbeta primers. TCRdb's copy holds only in-frame clones and misses some; the assay was immunoSEQ multiplex PCR. The clone table shows around 84,000 clones, with the ten largest holding roughly 5.1%. The source material was PBMCs. The receptor set was obtained from a man in his thirties or forties in good health and CMV-seronegative.

The rearrangement uses TRBV19 and TRBJ1-2; D is unclear. The CDR3 loop spans 16 amino acids. Trimming left V 1 base short and J 3 bases short, with 15 bases between. From germline, CDR1 is LNHDA and CDR2 SQIVND (reference sequence). In nucleotides, the CDR3 is TGTGCCAGTAGTATAGGCGTCCGCGGATCTTACTATGGCTACACCTTC. Protein sequence: CASSIGVRGSYYGYTF.

J is TRBJ2-2 and V is TRBV6-6; maybe TRBD2 (5 bases). Germline V lookup: CDR1 MNHNY, CDR2 SVGAGI (reference sequence). CDR3 size: 13 residues. The germline V and J ends were trimmed by 5 bases and 7 bases, with 11 bases remaining between them. The CDR3 is CASSDPGSGELFF. The CDR3 nucleotides are TGTGCCAGCAGTGATCCTGGGAGCGGGGAGCTGTTTTTT.

This chain connects TRBV2 to TRBJ2-7; D uncertain. Trimming shortened V by 5 bases and J by 5 bases, and 13 bases separated the two germline ends. From germline, CDR1 is SNHLY and CDR2 FYNNEI. CDR3 size: 13 residues. As DNA, the CDR3 is TGTGCCAGCAGTTATCTTTCAGGCCACGAGCAGTACTTC. Translated, it gives CASSYLSGHEQYF. Combining the CDR3 with reference TRBV2 and TRBJ2-7 gives the whole variable domain EPEVTQTPSHQVTQMGQEVILRCVPISNHLYFYWYRQILGQKVEFLVSFYNNEISEKSEIFDDQFSVERPDGSNFTLKIRSTKLEDSAMYFCASSYLSGHEQYFGPGTRLTVT.

The rearrangement uses TRBV4-2 and TRBJ1-3; unclear D gene. From germline, CDR1 is LGHNA and CDR2 YNFKEQ. V dropped 0 bases and J dropped 0 bases, with 9 bases sitting between them. The CDR3 consists of 16 residues. The CDR3 is CASSQEEGFSGNTIYF. CDR3 DNA: TGTGCCAGCAGCCAAGAAGAGGGTTTCTCTGGAAACACCATATATTTT.

The chain couples TRBV7-2 to TRBJ2-7; TRBD1 agrees at 7 bases. V lost 4 bases to trimming and J lost 4 bases; unmatched junction nucleotides: 10. CDR3 length: 15 amino acids. Germline values: CDR1 SGHTA, CDR2 FQGNSA. CDR3 in amino acids: CASSSYRTGFYEQYF. The DNA of the CDR3 is TGTGCCAGCAGCTCATACCGGACAGGCTTTTACGAGCAGTACTTC.

The gene calls are TRBV4-2 and TRBJ2-5, with TRBD2 matching over 9 bases. With V trimmed by 2 bases and J by 3 bases, 1 base remained unmatched. This CDR3 has 14 residues. The germline gives CDR1 LGHNA, CDR2 YNFKEQ. The CDR3 sequence is CASSQRLAEETQYF. The CDR3 DNA follows: TGTGCCAGCAGCCAACGACTAGCGGAAGAGACCCAGTACTTC.

This chain connects TRBV28 to TRBJ2-7; 8 bases are shared with TRBD1. Germline loops: CDR1 MDHEN, CDR2 SYDVKM. The trim removed 3 bases at V and 2 bases at J, leaving 3 bases unmatched. CDR3 length: 14 amino acids. CDR3 sequence (DNA): TGTGCCAGCAGTTTGGCAGGGGGCGCCTACGAGCAGTACTTC. Protein product: CASSLAGGAYEQYF. Looking up the rest from reference TRBV28 and TRBJ2-7 gives the full variable domain: DVKVTQSSRYLVKRTGEKVFLECVQDMDHENMFWYRQDPGLGLRLIYFSYDVKMKEKGDIPEGYSVSREKKERFSLILESASTNQTSMYLCASSLAGGAYEQYFGPGTRLTVT.

This sequence joins TRBV9 and TRBJ2-1; 11 positions agree with TRBD2. Germline loops: CDR1 SGDLS, CDR2 YYNGEE. The CDR3 extends over 14 amino acids. V dropped 7 bases and J dropped 9; count of bases not matched to a gene: 9. The DNA for the CDR3 is TGTGCCAGCGCCGAGTCTAGCGGGAGGTCTGAGCAGTTCTTC. Amino acids: CASAESSGRSEQFF.

V is TRBV1 and J is TRBJ2-3; the D call in the table, TRBD1, was not verified against the DNA. TRBV1 counts as a pseudogene. CDR3 length: 16 residues. DNA of the CDR3: TGCACCAGCAGCTCTTCTCGGACAATCAGCACAGATACGCAGTATTTT. Translated, it gives CTSSSSRTISTDTQYF.